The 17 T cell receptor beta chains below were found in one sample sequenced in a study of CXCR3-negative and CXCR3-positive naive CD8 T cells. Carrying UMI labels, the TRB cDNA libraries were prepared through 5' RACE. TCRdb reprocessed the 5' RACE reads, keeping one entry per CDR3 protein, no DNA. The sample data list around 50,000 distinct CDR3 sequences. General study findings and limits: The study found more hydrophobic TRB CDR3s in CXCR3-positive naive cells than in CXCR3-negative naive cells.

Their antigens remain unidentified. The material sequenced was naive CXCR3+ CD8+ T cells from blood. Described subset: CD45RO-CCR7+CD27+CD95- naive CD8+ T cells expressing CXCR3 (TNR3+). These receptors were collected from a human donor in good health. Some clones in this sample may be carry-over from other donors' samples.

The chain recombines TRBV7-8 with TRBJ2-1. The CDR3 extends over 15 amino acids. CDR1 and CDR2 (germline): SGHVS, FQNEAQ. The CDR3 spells CASSLDGSNYNEQFF.

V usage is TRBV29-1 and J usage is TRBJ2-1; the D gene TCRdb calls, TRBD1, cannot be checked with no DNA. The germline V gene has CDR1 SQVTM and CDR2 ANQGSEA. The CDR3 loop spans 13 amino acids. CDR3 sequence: CSVVVEGGNEQFF.

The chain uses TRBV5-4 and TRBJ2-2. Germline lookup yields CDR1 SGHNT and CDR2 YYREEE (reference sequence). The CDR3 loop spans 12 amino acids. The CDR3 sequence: CASSPNTGELFF.

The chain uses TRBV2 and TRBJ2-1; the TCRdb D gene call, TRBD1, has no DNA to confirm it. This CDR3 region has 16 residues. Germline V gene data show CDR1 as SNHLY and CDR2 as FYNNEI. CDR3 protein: CASSETSTGGLNEHFF. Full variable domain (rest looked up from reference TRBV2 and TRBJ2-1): EPEVTQTPSHQVTQMGQEVILRCVPISNHLYFYWYRQILGQKVEFLVSFYNNEISEKSEIFDDQFSVERPDGSNFTLKIRSTKLEDSAMYFCASSETSTGGLNEHFFGPGTRLTVL.

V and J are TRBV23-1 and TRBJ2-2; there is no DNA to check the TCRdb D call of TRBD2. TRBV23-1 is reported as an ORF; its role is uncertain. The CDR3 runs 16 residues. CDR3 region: CASSQLGHLMGGELFF.

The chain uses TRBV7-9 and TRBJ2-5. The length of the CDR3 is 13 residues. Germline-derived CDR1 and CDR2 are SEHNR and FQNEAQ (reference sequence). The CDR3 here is CASSLGFQETQYF.

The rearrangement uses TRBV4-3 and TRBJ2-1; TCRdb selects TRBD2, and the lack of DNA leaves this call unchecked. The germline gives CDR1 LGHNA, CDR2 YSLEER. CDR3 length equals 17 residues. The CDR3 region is CASSRVMGAGDNNEQFF.

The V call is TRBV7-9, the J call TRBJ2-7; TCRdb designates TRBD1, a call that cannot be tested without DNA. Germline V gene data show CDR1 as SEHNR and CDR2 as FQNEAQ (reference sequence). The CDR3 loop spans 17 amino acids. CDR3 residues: CASSSGGGVPSSYEQYF. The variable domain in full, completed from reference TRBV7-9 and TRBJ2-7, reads DTGVSQNPRHKITKRGQNVTFRCDPISEHNRLYWYRQTLGQGPEFLTYFQNEAQLEKSRLLSDRFSAERPKGSFSTLEIQRTEQGDSAMYLCASSSGGGVPSSYEQYFGPGTRLTVT.

CDR3 sequence reads: CASTFLVRSGVTGELFF. This chain connects TRBV5-6 to TRBJ2-2; TCRdb returns TRBD1, unconfirmable since there is no DNA. Germline CDR1 and CDR2: SGHDT and YYEEEE. The CDR3 consists of 17 residues.

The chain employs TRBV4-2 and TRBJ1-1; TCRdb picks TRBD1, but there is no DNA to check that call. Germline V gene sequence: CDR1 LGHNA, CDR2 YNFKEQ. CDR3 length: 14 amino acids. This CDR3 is CASSPRGLGPEAFF.

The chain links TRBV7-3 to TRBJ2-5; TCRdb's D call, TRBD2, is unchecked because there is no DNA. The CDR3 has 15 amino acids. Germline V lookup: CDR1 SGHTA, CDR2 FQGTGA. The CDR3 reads CASSSTSGGFETQYF. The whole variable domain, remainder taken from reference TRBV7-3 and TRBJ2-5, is GAGVSQTPSNKVTEKGKYVELRCDPISGHTALYWYRQSLGQGPEFLIYFQGTGAADDSGLPNDRFFAVRPEGSVSTLKIQRTERGDSAVYLCASSSTSGGFETQYFGPGTRLLVL.

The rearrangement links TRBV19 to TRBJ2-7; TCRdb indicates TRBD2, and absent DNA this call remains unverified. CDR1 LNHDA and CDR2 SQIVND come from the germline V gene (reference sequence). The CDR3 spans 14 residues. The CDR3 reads CASRWSGSSYEQYF.

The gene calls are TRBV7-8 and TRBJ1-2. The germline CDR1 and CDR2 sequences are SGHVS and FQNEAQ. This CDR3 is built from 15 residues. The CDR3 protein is CASSYGRGGDYGYTF.

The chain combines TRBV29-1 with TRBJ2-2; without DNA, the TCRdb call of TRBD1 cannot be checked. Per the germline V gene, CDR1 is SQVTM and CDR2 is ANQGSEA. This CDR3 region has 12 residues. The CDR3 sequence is CSVDQGAGELFF.

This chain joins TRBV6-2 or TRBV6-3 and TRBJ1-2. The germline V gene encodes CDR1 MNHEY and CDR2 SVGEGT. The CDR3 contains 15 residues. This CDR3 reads CASSQYLTEAYGYTF.

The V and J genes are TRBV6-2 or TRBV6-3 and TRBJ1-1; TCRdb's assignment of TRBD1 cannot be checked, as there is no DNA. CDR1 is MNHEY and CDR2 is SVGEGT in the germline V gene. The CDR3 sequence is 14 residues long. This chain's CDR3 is CASSYRTENTEAFF.

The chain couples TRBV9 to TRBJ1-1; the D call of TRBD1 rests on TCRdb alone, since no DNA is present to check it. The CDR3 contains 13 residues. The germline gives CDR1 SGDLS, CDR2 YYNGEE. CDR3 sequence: CASSGVGAVEAFF.